This passage covers 29 T cell receptor beta chains from one sample sequenced in a study of OX40 agonist ivuxolimab in advanced cancers. Profiling relied on immunoSEQ multiplex PCR, and the TCRdb table lists in-frame clones only, not all of them. Of approximately 70,000 clones in the sample, about 84% were seen once. The material sequenced was CD4+ or CD8+ T cells sorted from blood, taken in a trial of the OX40 agonist ivuxolimab. These receptors originate from an adult with an advanced solid tumor such as melanoma, head and neck, liver or kidney cancer.

The rearrangement joins TRBV7-9 to TRBJ2-3, with 8 bases that match TRBD2. The J segment lost 3 bases and the V segment lost 5 bases, leaving 10 bases of the junction unmatched. Germline V gene lookup returns CDR1 SEHNR and CDR2 FQNEAQ (reference sequence). CDR3 length: 16 residues. The CDR3 here is CASSPYRSGGTDTQYF. The DNA for the CDR3 is TGTGCCAGCAGCCCGTATCGAAGCGGGGGAACAGATACGCAGTATTTT. The complete variable domain, with remaining parts taken from reference TRBV7-9 and TRBJ2-3, reads DTGVSQNPRHKITKRGQNVTFRCDPISEHNRLYWYRQTLGQGPEFLTYFQNEAQLEKSRLLSDRFSAERPKGSFSTLEIQRTEQGDSAMYLCASSPYRSGGTDTQYFGPGTRLTVL.

The V call is TRBV6-5, the J call TRBJ1-3; 8 nucleotides align to TRBD1. Germline CDR1 reads MNHEY; CDR2 reads SVGAGI. The V segment lost 4 bases and the J segment 6 bases; nucleotides outside the gene matches: 5. The CDR3 runs 14 residues. The chain's CDR3 is CASSFDRGQNTIYF. In nucleotides, the CDR3 is TGTGCCAGCAGTTTCGACAGGGGCCAAAACACCATATATTTT.

This clone was seen once. J is TRBJ2-7 and V is TRBV19; a possible D gene is TRBD1 (6 bases). V was trimmed by 6 bases and J by 0 bases, leaving 15 bases between them. Germline loops: CDR1 LNHDA, CDR2 SQIVND (reference sequence). The CDR3 runs to 15 residues. Here the CDR3 reads CASSPRTASSYEQYF. CDR3 nucleotide sequence: TGTGCCAGTAGCCCCCGGACAGCGAGCTCCTACGAGCAGTACTTC.

In this sample, this clone turned up a few times. The chain links TRBV29-1 to TRBJ2-1; 8 nucleotides align to TRBD2. J lost 3 bases, V lost 3 bases, and 13 bases had no gene match. There are 17 residues in the CDR3. Germline assignment: CDR1 SQVTM and CDR2 ANQGSEA. The CDR3: CSVDSYPTAGDYNEQFF. The CDR3 nucleotides read TGCAGCGTTGACTCCTACCCGACAGCGGGAGACTACAATGAGCAGTTCTTC.

This sequence joins TRBV5-1 and TRBJ1-1; D is unclear. Trimming removed 0 bases from V and 0 bases from J, with 6 bases in between. The CDR3 has 14 residues. Germline values: CDR1 SGHRS, CDR2 YFSETQ. The CDR3: CASSLGNLNTEAFF. DNA of the CDR3: TGCGCCAGCAGCTTGGGCAACCTGAACACTGAAGCTTTCTTT.

This clone was seen a few times. The J gene is TRBJ2-2, the V gene TRBV29-1, with 10 positions matching TRBD2. J gave up 6 bases and V 7 bases, and 11 bases lay outside the gene matches. CDR1 and CDR2 from the germline V gene are SQVTM and ANQGSEA. This CDR3 is built from 15 residues. CDR3 protein: CSAQMSGRASGELFF. The CDR3 DNA sequence: TGCAGCGCCCAAATGAGCGGGAGGGCCTCCGGGGAGCTGTTTTTT.

This clone came up a few times. This sequence joins TRBV20-1 and TRBJ2-1; D unclear. This CDR3 has 11 amino acids. Germline lookup yields CDR1 DFQATT and CDR2 SNEGSKA (reference sequence). V lost 0 bases to trimming and J lost 4 bases, with 1 base between them. The CDR3 reads CSAREYNEQFF. DNA for the CDR3: TGCAGTGCTAGAGAATACAATGAGCAGTTCTTC.

The rearrangement links TRBV29-1 to TRBJ1-2, with D unresolved. The CDR3 is 10 amino acids. The germline V gene has CDR1 SQVTM and CDR2 ANQGSEA. The V end lost 3 bases, the J end lost 5 bases, and 4 bases lay between the germline ends. The CDR3 region has the DNA TGCAGCGTTGACAGATATGGCTACACCTTC. Translated: CSVDRYGYTF.

This rearrangement joins TRBV6-6 to TRBJ2-7; D gene ambiguous. From germline, CDR1 is MNHNY and CDR2 SVGAGI (reference sequence). This CDR3 is 12 amino acids long. The ends were cut back, 7 bases at V and 7 bases at J, with 14 bases in the middle. CDR3: CASTSQTREQYF. In DNA form, the CDR3 reads TGTGCCAGCACCTCCCAGACACGGGAGCAGTACTTC.

This chain uses TRBV29-1 with TRBJ2-7; 7 nucleotides match TRBD1. The length of the CDR3 is 13 residues. CDR1 is SQVTM and CDR2 is ANQGSEA in the germline V gene. V dropped 6 bases and J dropped 2; count of bases not matched to a gene: 7. The CDR3 here is CSVRQGVTYEQYF. CDR3 bases: TGCAGCGTCCGACAGGGTGTAACCTACGAGCAGTACTTC.

There are a few counts of this clone. The chain couples TRBV5-1 to TRBJ2-1, with 10 positions matching TRBD2. CDR1 is SGHRS and CDR2 is YFSETQ in the germline V gene. Losses at the gene ends were 5 bases for V and 0 bases for J; bases not matched to a gene: 8. This CDR3 comprises 17 residues. Written as DNA, the CDR3 is TGCGCCAGCAGTACGACTAGCGGGCGATACTCCTACAATGAGCAGTTCTTC. Translation: CASSTTSGRYSYNEQFF.

The chain employs TRBV2 and TRBJ2-3; no clear D. Germline V gene lookup returns CDR1 SNHLY and CDR2 FYNNEI. The ends were cut back, 7 bases at V and 6 bases at J, with 8 bases in the middle. This CDR3 comprises 11 residues. CDR3 sequence (DNA): TGTGCCAGCAATTACGTGGATACGCAGTATTTT. Amino acids: CASNYVDTQYF.

The V call is TRBV18, the J call TRBJ1-1, with 11 bases lining up with TRBD1. V gave up 5 bases and J gave up 5 bases; unmatched junction bases: 7. Germline CDR1 and CDR2: KGHSH and LQKENI. The CDR3 runs 15 residues. CDR3 sequence reads: CASSGQGQGETEAFF. In DNA, the CDR3 is TGTGCCAGCTCAGGACAGGGACAGGGGGAGACTGAAGCTTTCTTT.

This clone has more than one count but fewer than ten. For the CDR3, the DNA is TGCGGTGTGGGCCCCGGACAGGGGAGTACTGAAGCTTTCTTT. Translated: CGVGPGQGSTEAFF. The gene calls are TRBV29-1 and TRBJ1-1, with 9 bases lining up with TRBD1. CDR3 length equals 14 residues. The germline V gene has CDR1 SQVTM and CDR2 ANQGSEA.

This chain uses TRBV30 with TRBJ2-5, with D perhaps matching TRBD1 or TRBD2 (6 bases each). Trimming took 3 bases from V and 7 from J, leaving 15 bases between them. This CDR3 is 13 amino acids long. Germline loops: CDR1 GTSNPN, CDR2 SVGIG (reference sequence). The CDR3 nucleotides read TGTGCCTGGAGCGGGGTCGAGGGGGGGACCCAGTACTTC. Translated, it gives CAWSGVEGGTQYF.

This clone was observed once. The CDR3 DNA sequence: TGTGCCAGCAGCTTTAGTAGTGGATCAAAGCGGGGGTCCGGGGAGCTGTTTTTT. Its protein is CASSFSSGSKRGSGELFF. V gene TRBV7-9 combines with J gene TRBJ2-2; 8 bases are shared with TRBD2. The V segment lost 3 bases and the J segment 6 bases; nucleotides outside the gene matches: 15. Germline V lookup: CDR1 SEHNR, CDR2 FQNEAQ (reference sequence). This CDR3 contains 18 residues. Together with reference TRBV7-9 and TRBJ2-2, the CDR3 gives the full variable domain: DTGVSQNPRHKITKRGQNVTFRCDPISEHNRLYWYRQTLGQGPEFLTYFQNEAQLEKSRLLSDRFSAERPKGSFSTLEIQRTEQGDSAMYLCASSFSSGSKRGSGELFFGEGSRLTVL.

The chain joins TRBV7-2 to TRBJ1-3; 7 nucleotides align to TRBD1. The V gene end was trimmed by 5 bases and the J gene end by 14 bases; junction bases not matched to a gene: 9. In germline, CDR1 is SGHTA, CDR2 FQGNSA. There are 12 residues in the CDR3. The CDR3 is CASSRGTVGLYF. The CDR3 nucleotides are TGTGCCAGCAGCCGAGGGACAGTTGGGTTATATTTT.

The V and J genes are TRBV6-1 and TRBJ2-7; D tentatively fits TRBD1 or TRBD2 (5 bases each). The CDR3 spans 15 residues. Germline CDR1 reads MNHNS; CDR2 reads SASEGT. The germline V and J ends were trimmed by 5 bases and 0 bases, with 14 bases remaining between them. CDR3 region: CASSRRGDISYEQYF. The CDR3 nucleotides are TGTGCCAGCAGTCGCCGAGGGGATATCTCCTACGAGCAGTACTTC.

The rearrangement uses TRBV5-1 and TRBJ2-7; 9 bases fit TRBD1. V shed 3 bases, J shed 6 bases, and the junction held 10 bases outside the gene matches. The germline gives CDR1 SGHRS, CDR2 YFSETQ. The CDR3 covers 15 residues. CDR3 nucleotide sequence: TGCGCCAGCAGCTGGGCATGGGACAGGGTCGGCGAGCAGTACTTC. Its protein is CASSWAWDRVGEQYF.

The chain carries TRBV9 and TRBJ1-5; the D gene is possibly TRBD1 (5 bases). CDR3 size: 14 residues. Trimming removed 3 bases at V and 6 bases at J, with 13 bases between. Germline V lookup: CDR1 SGDLS, CDR2 YYNGEE. The DNA for the CDR3 is TGTGCCAGCAGCGAGGGTCTAAGGGGTCAGCCCCAGCATTTT. Amino acids: CASSEGLRGQPQHF. Drawing the rest from reference TRBV9 and TRBJ1-5, the complete variable domain is DSGVTQTPKHLITATGQRVTLRCSPRSGDLSVYWYQQSLDQGLQFLIQYYNGEERAKGNILERFSAQQFPDLHSELNLSSLELGDSALYFCASSEGLRGQPQHFGDGTRLSIL.

The chain carries TRBV7-6 and TRBJ1-6; D remains ambiguous. Germline CDR1 and CDR2: SGHVS and FNYEAQ. V was shortened by 5 bases and J by 5 bases, with 10 bases between the two germline ends. The length of the CDR3 is 14 residues. The chain's CDR3 is CASSPLNHNSPLHF. CDR3 coding DNA: TGTGCCAGCAGCCCACTTAATCATAATTCACCCCTCCACTTT.

The V gene is TRBV7-9, the J gene TRBJ1-1; tentative D call: TRBD1 (5 bases). The germline gives CDR1 SEHNR, CDR2 FQNEAQ (reference sequence). Trimming removed 1 base at V and 0 bases at J, with 6 bases between. CDR3 length: 14 residues. CDR3 protein: CASSLDRMNTEAFF. As DNA, the CDR3 is TGTGCCAGCAGCTTAGACAGGATGAACACTGAAGCTTTCTTT.

V and J are TRBV6-5 and TRBJ1-5, with D unresolved. From germline, CDR1 is MNHEY and CDR2 SVGAGI. The CDR3 extends over 12 amino acids. Trimming removed 1 base at V and 10 bases at J, with 8 bases between. Here the CDR3 DNA reads TGTGCCAGCAGTTACTTAGACGGCCCCCAGCATTTT. It encodes CASSYLDGPQHF.

This clone was counted once. This chain joins TRBV7-3 and TRBJ2-5; D is undetermined. Germline V gives CDR1 SGHTA, CDR2 FQGTGA. This CDR3 has 14 amino acids. The V gene lost 5 bases and the J gene lost 2 bases, with 12 bases spanning the gap. In DNA, the CDR3 is TGTGCCAGCAGCCTCTCCGATACACAAGAGACCCAGTACTTC. It is translated as CASSLSDTQETQYF.

V and J are TRBV11-2 and TRBJ2-1, with 11 bases lining up with TRBD2. This CDR3 has 15 residues. The J segment lost 0 bases and the V segment lost 7 bases, leaving 2 bases of the junction unmatched. Germline lookup yields CDR1 SGHAT and CDR2 FQNNGV. The CDR3 sequence is CASTLAGGSYNEQFF. DNA of the CDR3: TGTGCCAGCACCCTAGCGGGGGGCTCCTACAATGAGCAGTTCTTC.

J is TRBJ2-1 and V is TRBV4-3; TRBD1 agrees at 7 bases. Per germline, CDR1 LGHNA and CDR2 YSLEER. There are 17 residues in the CDR3. Unmatched junction bases numbered 10, after V lost 3 bases and J lost 2 bases. The CDR3 sequence is CASSQAALGTAYNEQFF. Written as DNA, the CDR3 is TGCGCCAGCAGCCAGGCCGCTCTAGGGACAGCCTACAATGAGCAGTTCTTC.

The V call is TRBV6-5, the J call TRBJ1-3, with D hard to call. The germline gives CDR1 MNHEY, CDR2 SVGAGI. V lost 0 bases and J lost 2, with 5 bases in between. The CDR3 runs 14 residues. The CDR3 nucleotides are TGTGCCAGCAGTTACTCGGGCGCTGGAAACACCATATATTTT. Translation gives CASSYSGAGNTIYF.

The chain joins TRBV5-1 to TRBJ1-1, with D maybe TRBD1 (5 bases). CDR1 SGHRS and CDR2 YFSETQ come from the germline V gene. The CDR3 is made up of 16 amino acids. The germline V and J ends were trimmed by 4 bases and 2 bases, with 18 bases remaining between them. CDR3 sequence reads: CASSLGWGPSNTEAFF. DNA of the CDR3: TGCGCCAGCAGCCTTGGTTGGGGCCCGAGTAACACTGAAGCTTTCTTT.

The chain links TRBV18 to TRBJ2-3; D is perhaps TRBD2 (6 bases). The CDR3 consists of 14 residues. V lost 0 bases to trimming and J lost 4 bases, with 8 bases between them. Germline V gene lookup returns CDR1 KGHSH and CDR2 LQKENI. The CDR3 is CASSPPGTSDTQYF. For the CDR3, the DNA is TGTGCCAGCTCACCACCGGGGACTTCAGATACGCAGTATTTT.